These 17 T cell receptor beta chains share one sample of origin, sequenced in a study of OX40 agonist ivuxolimab in advanced cancers. Assay used: immunoSEQ multiplex PCR; TCRdb lists only in-frame clones, some missing. The sample yields more than 70,000 clones, around 85% seen once. Here the sequenced sample was CD4+ or CD8+ T cells sorted from blood, taken in a trial of the OX40 agonist ivuxolimab. All receptors come from an adult with an advanced solid tumor such as melanoma, head and neck, liver or kidney cancer.

This clone was seen only a few times. The chain combines TRBV2 with TRBJ2-7; D call uncertain. The CDR3 sequence is 11 residues long. The germline V and J ends were trimmed by 4 bases and 10 bases, with 11 bases remaining between them. The V gene's germline CDR1 is SNHLY and CDR2 FYNNEI. CDR3 nucleotides: TGTGCCAGCAGTGCGGTTCGTTACCAGTACTTC. Translating gives CASSAVRYQYF. The complete variable domain, with remaining parts taken from reference TRBV2 and TRBJ2-7, reads EPEVTQTPSHQVTQMGQEVILRCVPISNHLYFYWYRQILGQKVEFLVSFYNNEISEKSEIFDDQFSVERPDGSNFTLKIRSTKLEDSAMYFCASSAVRYQYFGPGTRLTVT.

The gene calls are TRBV7-2 and TRBJ2-5; D unclear. V gave up 5 bases and J gave up 11 bases, with 12 bases separating them. This CDR3 is built from 11 residues. The germline CDR1 and CDR2 sequences are SGHTA and FQGNSA. The CDR3 DNA is TGTGCCAGCAGCCCCGATTCCTTTCAGTACTTC. Translating gives CASSPDSFQYF. Full variable domain (remainder filled in from reference TRBV7-2 and TRBJ2-5): GAGVSQSPSNKVTEKGKDVELRCDPISGHTALYWYRQSLGQGLEFLIYFQGNSAPDKSGLPSDRFSAERTGGSVSTLTIQRTQQEDSAVYLCASSPDSFQYFGPGTRLLVL.

The chain couples TRBV11-3 to TRBJ2-3, with D perhaps TRBD1 (5 bases). CDR1 SGHNT and CDR2 YENEEA come from the germline V gene. V was trimmed by 5 bases and J by 7 bases, leaving 19 bases between them. CDR3 size: 15 residues. Here the CDR3 reads CASSVGRRGTNTQYF. Here the CDR3 DNA reads TGTGCCAGCAGCGTAGGACGAAGGGGCACGAATACGCAGTATTTT. Together with reference TRBV11-3 and TRBJ2-3, the CDR3 gives the full variable domain: EAGVVQSPRYKIIEKKQPVAFWCNPISGHNTLYWYLQNLGQGPELLIRYENEEAVDDSQLPKDRFSAERLKGVDSTLKIQPAELGDSAVYLCASSVGRRGTNTQYFGPGTRLTVL.

The table lists this clone with a count of one. The chain carries TRBV10-1 and TRBJ2-1; a weak D match, TRBD1 (6 bases). Germline loops: CDR1 WNHNN, CDR2 SYGVQD (reference sequence). Trimming removed 1 base at V and 2 bases at J, with 12 bases between. The CDR3 extends over 16 amino acids. The CDR3 DNA reads as TGCGCCAGCAGTGAGTTTGGACAGTCCCCCTACAATGAGCAGTTCTTC. Its translation: CASSEFGQSPYNEQFF.

The rearrangement joins TRBV7-2 to TRBJ2-7, with TRBD2 matching over 7 bases. Germline loops: CDR1 SGHTA, CDR2 FQGNSA. This CDR3 spans 14 amino acids. Germline trimming cut 5 bases from V and 2 bases from J; bases unmatched to any gene: 6. The CDR3 here is CASSHNGGTYEQYF. In DNA, the CDR3 is TGTGCCAGCAGCCACAACGGGGGGACCTACGAGCAGTACTTC.

Here the CDR3 DNA reads TGTGCCACTACGAAGATGGGGGGCCAGGGCTACACCTTC. Translated, it gives CATTKMGGQGYTF. The V and J genes are TRBV28 and TRBJ1-2, with D perhaps matching TRBD1 (6 bases). The CDR3 totals 13 residues. Trimming stripped 10 bases from V and 8 bases from J, with 20 bases between. The V gene's germline CDR1 is MDHEN and CDR2 SYDVKM.

The V gene is TRBV29-1, the J gene TRBJ2-3; 12 positions match TRBD1. Germline CDR1 reads SQVTM; CDR2 reads ANQGSEA. The CDR3 spans 15 residues. The V and J ends lost 6 bases and 4 bases, in that order; junction bases with no gene match: 8. DNA of the CDR3: TGCAGCGTCCAAGGGACAGGGGGCAACGCAGATACGCAGTATTTT. The encoded protein is CSVQGTGGNADTQYF.

This chain links TRBV7-3 with TRBJ2-5; D possibly corresponds to TRBD1 (6 bases). Trimming removed 2 bases at V and 7 bases at J, with 14 bases between. CDR1 and CDR2 from the germline V gene are SGHTA and FQGTGA. The CDR3 loop spans 14 amino acids. The CDR3 here is CASSLVSQTGTQYF. In DNA, the CDR3 is TGTGCCAGCAGCTTAGTCTCGCAGACAGGGACCCAGTACTTC.

The chain recombines TRBV5-1 with TRBJ1-2; weak D call: TRBD1 (6 bases). Trimming removed 4 bases from V and 0 bases from J, with 16 bases in between. Germline V CDR1 and CDR2: SGHRS, YFSETQ. This CDR3 comprises 16 residues. CDR3 residues: CASSPRQDSSNYGYTF. DNA for the CDR3: TGCGCCAGCAGCCCAAGACAGGATAGTTCTAACTATGGCTACACCTTC.

The chain combines TRBV28 with TRBJ2-2; tentative D call: TRBD2 (6 bases). The CDR3 is 15 residues long. The V gene's germline CDR1 is MDHEN and CDR2 SYDVKM. Trimming took 4 bases from V and 5 from J, leaving 14 bases between them. CDR3 sequence reads: CASSSPNGGTGELFF. The CDR3 DNA reads as TGTGCCAGCAGTTCCCCAAACGGGGGAACCGGGGAGCTGTTTTTT.

This clone was recorded a few times. This chain uses TRBV5-8 with TRBJ2-3, with D possibly matching TRBD1 (5 bases). The CDR3 runs 14 residues. V shed 0 bases and J shed 4 bases, with 9 bases lying between them. In germline, CDR1 is SGHTS, CDR2 YDEGEE. Here the CDR3 DNA reads TGTGCCAGCAGCTTGGGGCAGGGCCCAGATACGCAGTATTTT. It is translated as CASSLGQGPDTQYF.

The chain is built from TRBV19 and TRBJ2-2; 10 bases match TRBD1. The J segment lost 6 bases and the V segment lost 5 bases, leaving 9 bases of the junction unmatched. The CDR3 is made up of 16 amino acids. Germline V lookup: CDR1 LNHDA, CDR2 SQIVND (reference sequence). The CDR3 reads CASSPPGQGYSGELFF. The CDR3 bases are TGTGCCAGTAGTCCTCCGGGACAGGGGTACTCCGGGGAGCTGTTTTTT.

The CDR3 DNA reads TGTGCCAGCAGCTTAGGTGATACGGGGGCGAGAGATCATGAGCAGTTCTTC. Its translation is CASSLGDTGARDHEQFF. V usage is TRBV7-9 and J usage is TRBJ2-1; either TRBD1 or TRBD2 may fit D (6 bases each). The germline V gene has CDR1 SEHNR and CDR2 FQNEAQ (reference sequence). The length of the CDR3 is 17 residues. Trimming removed 1 base from V and 8 bases from J, with 21 bases in between.

CDR3 residues: CATPVGGGAISYNEQFF. The CDR3, as DNA: TGTGCCACTCCCGTTGGCGGGGGGGCAATAAGCTACAATGAGCAGTTCTTC. The chain carries TRBV2 and TRBJ2-1, with TRBD2 identical over 9 bases. The germline V gene encodes CDR1 SNHLY and CDR2 FYNNEI. The V segment lost 10 bases and the J segment 3 bases; nucleotides outside the gene matches: 16. The CDR3 contains 17 residues.

The rearrangement links TRBV5-5 to TRBJ1-3; D possibly corresponds to TRBD1 (5 bases). With 0 bases removed from V and 9 bases from J, the gap between germline ends came to 13 bases. CDR1 and CDR2 (germline): SGHKS, YYEKEE (reference sequence). The CDR3 runs 14 residues. The CDR3 DNA sequence: TGTGCCAGCAGCTTGGTCGCCGGGGGAGGCACCATATATTTT. Translation: CASSLVAGGGTIYF.

The chain employs TRBV6-5 and TRBJ1-2; D may be TRBD1 (5 bases). Germline loops: CDR1 MNHEY, CDR2 SVGAGI. CDR3 size: 16 residues. The V gene lost 2 bases and the J gene lost 2 bases, with 15 bases spanning the gap. The chain's CDR3 is CASSYIQGGVNYGYTF. In nucleotides, the CDR3 is TGTGCCAGCAGTTACATCCAGGGAGGTGTCAACTATGGCTACACCTTC.

The V call is TRBV7-2, the J call TRBJ1-6, with unresolved D. This CDR3 has 15 residues. Germline CDR1 and CDR2: SGHTA and FQGNSA. The ends were cut back, 3 bases at V and 4 bases at J, with 10 bases in the middle. CDR3 nucleotide sequence: TGTGCCAGCAGCTTTGGAGGGAAATATAATTCACCCCTCCACTTT. It encodes CASSFGGKYNSPLHF.